The rows below give T cell receptor beta chains drawn from one sample of a study of T cells in Graves' hyperthyroidism and ophthalmopathy. TCRdb independently ran MiXCR on the multiplex PCR reads; one entry per CDR3 protein. The repertoire holds roughly 500,000 distinct CDR3 sequences, with 14% as singletons. Sequenced material: blood. The receptors come from a woman aged 25-40 years with Graves' hyperthyroidism that later progressed to Graves' ophthalmopathy. CDR3s include the opening cysteine and the closing phenylalanine or tryptophan. A D gene is named only where the DNA matches it firmly. For some rows the clone size is stated as once, few or many, or as a class when expanded; others skip it.

cdr3_length: 17
v_call: TRBV27
d_call: .
clone_size: many
j_call: TRBJ2-3
cdr3_aa: CASSLSVTVSLEDTQYF
cdr3_nt: TGTGCCAGCAGTTTATCGGTGACTGTCAGTTTAGAGGATACGCAGTATTTT

cdr3_length: 12
v_call: TRBV5-1
d_call: TRBD1
clone_size: many
j_call: TRBJ2-7
cdr3_aa: CASSRDSYEQYF
cdr3_nt: TGTGCCAGCAGCCGGGACAGCTACGAGCAGTACTTC

cdr3_length: 14
v_call: TRBV20-1
d_call: .
clone_size: few
j_call: TRBJ1-1
cdr3_aa: CSARPAGVNTEAFF
cdr3_nt: TGCAGTGCTAGGCCGGCCGGGGTGAACACTGAAGCTTTCTTT

cdr3_length: 18
v_call: TRBV4-1
d_call: TRBD2
clone_size: few
j_call: TRBJ2-1
cdr3_aa: CASSRGGTISDSYNEQFF
cdr3_nt: TGCGCCAGCAGCCGGGGGGGGACTATAAGCGATTCCTACAATGAGCAGTTCTTC

cdr3_length: 13
v_call: TRBV11-3
d_call: .
clone_size: .
j_call: TRBJ1-1
cdr3_aa: CASSLERSNEAFF
cdr3_nt: TGTGCCAGCAGCTTAGAACGGAGCAATGAAGCTTTCTTT

cdr3_length: 14
v_call: TRBV5-1
d_call: .
clone_size: many
j_call: TRBJ2-3
cdr3_aa: CASSNGHSTDTQYF
cdr3_nt: TGCGCCAGCAGCAACGGTCATAGCACAGATACGCAGTATTTT

cdr3_length: 23
v_call: TRBV10-3
d_call: TRBD2
clone_size: many
j_call: TRBJ2-2
cdr3_aa: CAIRPYLAETGLAGARGTGELFF
cdr3_nt: TGTGCCATCCGTCCATATCTCGCGGAGACGGGACTAGCGGGAGCCAGGGGCACCGGGGAGCTGTTTTTT

cdr3_length: 14
v_call: TRBV5-1
d_call: .
clone_size: many
j_call: TRBJ2-3
cdr3_aa: CASSELGGTDTQYF
cdr3_nt: TGCGCCAGCAGCGAGCTGGGGGGCACAGATACGCAGTATTTT

cdr3_length: 14
v_call: TRBV10-3
d_call: TRBD1
clone_size: many
j_call: TRBJ1-3
cdr3_aa: CAIRPGQDGNTIYF
cdr3_nt: TGTGCCATCAGGCCGGGACAGGACGGAAACACCATATATTTT

cdr3_length: 13
v_call: TRBV12-3/TRBV12-4
d_call: .
clone_size: many
j_call: TRBJ1-2
cdr3_aa: CASSLQGTAGYTF
cdr3_nt: TGTGCCAGCAGTTTACAGGGGACGGCTGGCTACACCTTC

cdr3_length: 14
v_call: TRBV7-2
d_call: TRBD2
clone_size: few
j_call: TRBJ2-5
cdr3_aa: CASSTPPLGRELYF
cdr3_nt: TGTGCCAGCAGCACTCCCCCCCTGGGGCGGGAGTTGTACTTC

cdr3_length: 14
v_call: TRBV6-1
d_call: .
clone_size: .
j_call: TRBJ2-1
cdr3_aa: CASSILGADNEQFF
cdr3_nt: TGTGCCAGCAGTATCCTAGGGGCGGACAATGAGCAGTTCTTC

cdr3_length: 15
v_call: TRBV5-1
d_call: TRBD1
clone_size: many
j_call: TRBJ1-1
cdr3_aa: CASSGQGRVPTEAFF
cdr3_nt: TGCGCCAGCAGCGGACAGGGCCGCGTCCCAACTGAAGCTTTCTTT

cdr3_length: 15
v_call: TRBV7-9
d_call: TRBD1
clone_size: .
j_call: TRBJ2-7
cdr3_aa: CASSSRQGRAYEQYF
cdr3_nt: TGTGCCAGCAGCTCAAGACAGGGGCGAGCCTACGAGCAGTACTTC

cdr3_length: 17
v_call: TRBV3-1
d_call: .
clone_size: many
j_call: TRBJ2-3
cdr3_aa: CASSQDGFQPSTDTQYF
cdr3_nt: TGTGCCAGCAGCCAAGACGGGTTCCAGCCTAGCACAGATACGCAGTATTTT

cdr3_length: 12
v_call: TRBV3-1
d_call: .
clone_size: .
j_call: TRBJ1-3
cdr3_aa: CASSQLKSTLYF
cdr3_nt: TGTGCCAGCAGCCAACTAAAAAGCACCTTATATTTT

cdr3_length: 16
v_call: TRBV11-2
d_call: .
clone_size: many
j_call: TRBJ2-5
cdr3_aa: CASSSSGRDLGETQYF
cdr3_nt: TGTGCCAGCAGCTCCTCAGGAAGGGACTTAGGAGAGACCCAGTACTTC

cdr3_length: 16
v_call: TRBV20-1
d_call: .
clone_size: many
j_call: TRBJ1-4
cdr3_aa: CSAKSQEGDNEGKLFF
cdr3_nt: TGCAGTGCTAAAAGTCAGGAGGGGGATAATGAAGGGAAACTGTTTTTT

cdr3_length: 14
v_call: TRBV12-3/TRBV12-4
d_call: .
clone_size: many
j_call: TRBJ2-7
cdr3_aa: CASRPQGTDYEQYF
cdr3_nt: TGTGCCAGCAGACCTCAGGGTACTGACTACGAGCAGTACTTC

cdr3_length: 16
v_call: TRBV20-1
d_call: .
clone_size: many
j_call: TRBJ2-1
cdr3_aa: CSAADLLGASGNEQFF
cdr3_nt: TGCAGTGCTGCCGACCTCTTGGGGGCTTCGGGCAATGAGCAGTTCTTC

cdr3_length: 12
v_call: TRBV5-4
d_call: .
clone_size: many
j_call: TRBJ1-2
cdr3_aa: CASSTDGYGYTF
cdr3_nt: TGTGCCAGCAGCACGGACGGCTATGGCTACACCTTC

cdr3_length: 14
v_call: TRBV5-1
d_call: TRBD2
clone_size: .
j_call: TRBJ2-7
cdr3_aa: CASSELAGYSEQYF
cdr3_nt: TGCGCCAGCAGTGAACTAGCGGGATATAGCGAGCAGTACTTC

cdr3_length: 14
v_call: TRBV6-1
d_call: .
clone_size: .
j_call: TRBJ2-2
cdr3_aa: CASVRDLVAGELFF
cdr3_nt: TGTGCCAGTGTCAGGGACCTAGTGGCCGGGGAGCTGTTTTTT